What follows are 13 T cell receptor beta chains derived from one specimen sequenced in a study of identical twins. TCRdb independently ran MiXCR on the 5' RACE reads; one entry per CDR3 protein. The table lists 650,000 to 800,000 distinct CDR3 sequences, under 9% of them singletons. This same sample was also part of a study on yellow fever vaccine responses in identical twins.

Sequencing was done on a sample of PBMCs. These receptors came from a woman aged 18-35 years in good health.

The chain combines TRBV6-2 or TRBV6-3 with TRBJ2-1; 11 nucleotides align to TRBD2. CDR3 length: 16 residues. After removal of 8 bases from V and 15 bases from J, the junction contained 21 bases not matched to a gene. Germline CDR1 is MNHEY and CDR2 is SVGEGT. The CDR3: CASRHSGTSGHLGWFF. The CDR3, as DNA: TGTGCCAGCCGCCACTCCGGGACTAGCGGACACTTGGGCTGGTTCTTC.

The chain recombines TRBV7-9 with TRBJ2-5; D is undetermined. The CDR3 length is 15 residues. CDR1 SEHNR and CDR2 FQNEAQ come from the germline V gene (reference sequence). Between the trimmed V and J ends, which lost 2 bases and 5 bases, there was a span of 15 bases. CDR3 DNA sequence: TGTGCCAGCAGCTTACCCCTGCAGTTTGAGGAGACCCAGTACTTC. This codes for CASSLPLQFEETQYF.

This clonotype was found a few times. J is TRBJ2-6 and V is TRBV24-1, with D tentatively TRBD2 (5 bases). Germline V gives CDR1 KGHDR, CDR2 SFDVKD. The CDR3 extends over 13 amino acids. V was pared by 6 bases and J by 8 bases, with 10 bases between. CDR3 residues: CATSIPGTNVLTF. The DNA for the CDR3 is TGTGCCACCAGTATCCCGGGGACCAACGTCCTGACTTTC.

This clonotype has only a few counts. The chain has TRBV5-1 and TRBJ2-4; TRBD1 or TRBD2 may be the D gene (5 bases each). The V and J ends lost 0 bases and 9 bases respectively, with 13 bases between them. CDR3 size: 14 residues. The germline CDR1 and CDR2 sequences are SGHRS and YFSETQ. The CDR3 protein is CASSLVEGNIIQYF. The CDR3 coding sequence is TGCGCCAGCAGCTTGGTAGAGGGGAATATCATTCAGTACTTC.

This clonotype was seen repeatedly, ten times or more. The chain uses TRBV12-3 or TRBV12-4 and TRBJ1-5, with TRBD1 as a possible D gene (5 bases). The CDR3 runs 15 residues. V was trimmed by 2 bases and J by 5 bases, leaving 13 bases between them. This CDR3 reads CASSLTAQAYQPQHF. CDR3 in DNA: TGTGCCAGCAGTTTAACGGCACAGGCCTATCAGCCCCAGCATTTT.

The table lists this clonotype with many counts. The V call is TRBV29-1, the J call TRBJ2-1; 8 bases match TRBD2. The CDR3 is 14 amino acids. In germline, CDR1 is SQVTM, CDR2 ANQGSEA. The ends lost 6 bases at V and 10 bases at J; junction bases unmatched: 14. This chain's CDR3 is CSVLTSGASREQFF. Written as DNA, the CDR3 is TGCAGCGTCCTCACTAGCGGAGCCTCCAGGGAGCAGTTCTTC.

The CDR3 nucleotides read TGTGCCAGCAGTTACGGGACAGGGAAGACCTACGAGCAGTACTTC. As protein: CASSYGTGKTYEQYF. V gene TRBV27 combines with J gene TRBJ2-7; TRBD1 matches 9 bases. This CDR3 is built from 15 residues. Germline CDR1 reads MNHEY; CDR2 reads SMNVEV (reference sequence). The V segment lost 4 bases and the J segment 2 bases; nucleotides outside the gene matches: 6.

There are a few counts of this clonotype. The V gene is TRBV11-2, the J gene TRBJ2-1, with TRBD2 matching 9 bases. The germline gives CDR1 SGHAT, CDR2 FQNNGV. This CDR3 contains 19 residues. V shed 4 bases, J shed 5 bases, and the junction held 18 bases outside the gene matches. For the CDR3, the DNA is TGTGCCAGCAGCTCAGACAGGGTGAATTGGCGGGAGGGGAACAATGAGCAGTTCTTC. This gives the protein CASSSDRVNWREGNNEQFF.

The rearrangement joins TRBV15 to TRBJ1-5; unclear D gene. V lost 0 bases and J 7 bases, leaving 7 bases between the germline ends. This CDR3 spans 13 amino acids. Germline V lookup: CDR1 LNHNV, CDR2 YYDKDF (reference sequence). The CDR3 sequence is CATSRDKVQPQHF. The DNA for the CDR3 is TGTGCCACCAGCAGAGATAAGGTCCAGCCCCAGCATTTT.

This chain links TRBV5-4 with TRBJ2-5, with a possible D match to TRBD2 (6 bases). Trimming took off 4 bases at V and 5 bases at J, with 18 bases between the two ends. The CDR3 has 15 residues. The V gene's germline CDR1 is SGHNT and CDR2 YYREEE (reference sequence). CDR3 in amino acids: CASSGGTVTRETQYF. CDR3 nucleotide sequence: TGTGCCAGCAGCGGAGGGACCGTCACTAGGGAGACCCAGTACTTC.

In this sample, this clonotype turned up many times. The V and J genes are TRBV29-1 and TRBJ2-1, with D perhaps matching TRBD2 (7 bases). Germline assignment: CDR1 SQVTM and CDR2 ANQGSEA. The CDR3 spans 13 residues. Trimming took 5 bases from V and 7 from J, leaving 15 bases between them. The CDR3 region is CSVLGGGINEQFF. The CDR3 DNA sequence: TGCAGCGTTCTAGGGGGAGGGATTAATGAGCAGTTCTTC.

There are a few counts of this clonotype. The CDR3 DNA sequence: TGTGCCACCAGCAGAGATAGGGCAGGTCCCTACGAGCAGTACTTC. Its protein is CATSRDRAGPYEQYF. This sequence joins TRBV15 and TRBJ2-7; D gene ambiguous. Germline V lookup: CDR1 LNHNV, CDR2 YYDKDF (reference sequence). Trimming took 0 bases from V and 2 from J, leaving 11 bases between them. The CDR3 contains 15 residues.

This clonotype was seen repeatedly, ten times or more. The V and J genes are TRBV4-2 and TRBJ2-1, with unresolved D. Germline lookup yields CDR1 LGHNA and CDR2 YNFKEQ. The CDR3 is 13 amino acids. V lost 1 base and J 7 bases, leaving 8 bases between the germline ends. As DNA, the CDR3 is TGTGCCAGCAGCCAAGCGTCTCTGAATGAGCAGTTCTTC. Its protein is CASSQASLNEQFF.